This T cell receptor (beta chain) was sequenced during a study of shared clonotypes between healthy human individuals. Study in general: Ranging from 18 to 49 in age, donors were two women and a few men. Study-wide findings and caveats: About 5% of naive CD4 clonotypes were shared across a few donors. When compared with the clonotypes that were shared by all four sorted-subset donors, the non-shared clonotypes turned out to have lower generation probabilities.

Produced via immunoSEQ multiplex PCR; TCRdb's table is partial and in-frame only. The table shows over a million clones, with about three quarters occurring only once. Points on this clone: Its matching antigen is unknown.

The CDR3 sequence is 14 residues long. In germline, CDR1 is MNHNS, CDR2 SASEGT. Trimming removed 5 bases at V and 8 bases at J, with 15 bases between. The chain couples TRBV6-1 to TRBJ2-2; no clear D gene. Material: memory CD4+ T cells sorted from blood. The subset is: CD45RA-negative fraction. The TCR was taken from a man aged 18 to 30 in good health. The chain's CDR3 is CASSPRVIFGELFF. The CDR3 DNA follows: TGTGCCAGCAGTCCAAGGGTTATATTTGGGGAGCTGTTTTTT.